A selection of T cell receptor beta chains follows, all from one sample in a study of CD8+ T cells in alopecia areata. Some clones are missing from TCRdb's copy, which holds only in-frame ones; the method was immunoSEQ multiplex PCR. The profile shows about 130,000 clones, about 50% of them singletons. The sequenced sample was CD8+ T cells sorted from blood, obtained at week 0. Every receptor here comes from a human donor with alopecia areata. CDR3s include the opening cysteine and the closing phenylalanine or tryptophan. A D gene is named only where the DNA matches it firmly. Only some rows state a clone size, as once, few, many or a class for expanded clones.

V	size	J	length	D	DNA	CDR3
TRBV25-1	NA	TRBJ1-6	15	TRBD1	TGTGCCAGCAGTGACTATACAGGGGGCAATTCACCCCTCCACTTT	CASSDYTGGNSPLHF
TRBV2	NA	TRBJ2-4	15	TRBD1	TGTGCCAGCAGGGATCCTCAGGGGGCCGTAAACATTCAGTACTTC	CASRDPQGAVNIQYF
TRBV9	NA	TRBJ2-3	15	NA	TGTGCCAGCAGCGAGCACCCTCCAGGGTCAGATACGCAGTATTTT	CASSEHPPGSDTQYF
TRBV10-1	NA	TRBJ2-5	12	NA	TGCGCCAGCAGTGGGACAGAAGAGACCCAGTACTTC	CASSGTEETQYF
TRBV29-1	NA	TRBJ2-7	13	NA	TGCAGCGTTTATGGCGGGATCTCGTACGAGCAGTACTTC	CSVYGGISYEQYF
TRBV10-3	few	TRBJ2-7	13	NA	TGTGCCATCAGTGAGTTGGATAACTACGAGCAGTACTTC	CAISELDNYEQYF
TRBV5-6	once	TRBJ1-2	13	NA	TGTGCCAGCAGCGCAGGGGCGGCCTATGGCTACACCTTC	CASSAGAAYGYTF
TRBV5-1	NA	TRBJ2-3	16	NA	TGCGCCAGCAGCTTGGAAAAGGTGACTCGCACAGATACGCAGTATTTT	CASSLEKVTRTDTQYF
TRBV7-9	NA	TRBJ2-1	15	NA	TGTGCCAGCAGCTTACTCGGCTCCCCCTACAATGAGCAGTTCTTC	CASSLLGSPYNEQFF
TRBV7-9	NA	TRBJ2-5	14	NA	TGTGCCAGCAGCTTTAAAAGGGGCCAAGAGACCCAGTACTTC	CASSFKRGQETQYF
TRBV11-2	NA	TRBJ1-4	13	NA	TGTGCCAGCAGCTTAGAACTTAATGAAAAACTGTTTTTT	CASSLELNEKLFF
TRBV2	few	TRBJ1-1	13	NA	TGTGCCAGCAGTGAGGGCAGAACGACTGAAGCTTTCTTT	CASSEGRTTEAFF
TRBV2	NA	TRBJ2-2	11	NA	TGTGCTACCCTGGGCACCGGGGAGCTGTTTTTT	CATLGTGELFF
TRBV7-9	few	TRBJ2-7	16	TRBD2	TGTGCCAGCAGTTCCACTAGCGGGGGTCCTCGTTACGAGCAGTACTTC	CASSSTSGGPRYEQYF
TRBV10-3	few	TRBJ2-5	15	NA	TGTGCCATCAGTGCTCCGGGGAGGAGACAAGAGACCCAGTACTTC	CAISAPGRRQETQYF
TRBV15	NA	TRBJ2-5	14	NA	TGTGCCACCAGCCCAACGATCTCTTCGGAGACCCAGTACTTC	CATSPTISSETQYF
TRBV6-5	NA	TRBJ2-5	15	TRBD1	TGTGCCAGCAGTCACCTTACAGGGGGCGAAGAGACCCAGTACTTC	CASSHLTGGEETQYF
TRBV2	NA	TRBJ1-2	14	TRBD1	TGTGCCAGCAGTGATCCGGGACAGGGGTCTGGCTACACCTTC	CASSDPGQGSGYTF
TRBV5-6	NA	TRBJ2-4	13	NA	TGTGCCAGCTCGTTCACCAACAAAAACATTCAGTACTTC	CASSFTNKNIQYF
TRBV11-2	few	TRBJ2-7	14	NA	TGTGCCAGCACCTTTACAGGGTCCTCCTACGAGCAGTACTTC	CASTFTGSSYEQYF
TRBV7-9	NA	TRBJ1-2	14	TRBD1	TGTGCCAGCAGCCCTTTACGACAGGGAGGAGGCTGCACCTTC	CASSPLRQGGGCTF
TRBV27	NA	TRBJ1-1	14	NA	TGTGCCAGCAGTCTAACCACAGCGAACACTGAAGCTTTCTTT	CASSLTTANTEAFF
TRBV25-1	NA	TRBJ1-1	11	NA	TGTGCCAGCAGTGACAACACTGAAGCTTTCTTT	CASSDNTEAFF
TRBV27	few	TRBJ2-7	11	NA	TGTGCCAGCAGTTTGGGCTACGAGCAGTACTTC	CASSLGYEQYF
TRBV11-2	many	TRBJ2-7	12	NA	TGTGCCAGCAGCTTGGTTGGAAACGAGCAGTACTTC	CASSLVGNEQYF
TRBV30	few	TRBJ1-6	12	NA	TGTGCCTTCTCACCTGCGGTAACTCCCCTCCACTTT	CAFSPAVTPLHF
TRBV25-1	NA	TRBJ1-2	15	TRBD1	TGTGCCAGCAGTTATAGACAGGGGTCCGGCTATGGCTACACCTTC	CASSYRQGSGYGYTF
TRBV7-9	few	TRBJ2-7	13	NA	TGTGCCAGCAGCTTAACGGGTTTATACGAGCAGTACTTC	CASSLTGLYEQYF
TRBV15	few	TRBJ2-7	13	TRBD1	TGTGCCACCAGCGGAAGGGACAGCTACGAGCAGTACTTC	CATSGRDSYEQYF
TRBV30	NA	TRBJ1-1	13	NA	TGTGCCTGGAGTTCGGACAGGAACACTGAAGCTTTCTTT	CAWSSDRNTEAFF
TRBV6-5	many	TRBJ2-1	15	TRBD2	TGTGCCAGCAGTTACTTGAGCGGGGGATACAATGAGCAGTTCTTC	CASSYLSGGYNEQFF
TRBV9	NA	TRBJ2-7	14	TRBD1	TGTGCCAGCAGCGCGGGGGACAGGAACTACGAGCAGTACTTC	CASSAGDRNYEQYF
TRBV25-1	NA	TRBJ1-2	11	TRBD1	TGTGCCGGACAGGGGGCTGGTGGCTACACCTTC	CAGQGAGGYTF
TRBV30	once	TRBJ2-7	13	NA	TGTGCCTGGAGTCTGGACGGAAGCTACGAGCAGTACTTC	CAWSLDGSYEQYF
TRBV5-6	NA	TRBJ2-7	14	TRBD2	TGTGCCAGCAGCTTTGGGACTAACACCTACGAGCAGTACTTC	CASSFGTNTYEQYF
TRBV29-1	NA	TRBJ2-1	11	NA	TGCAGCGTTGAAATCGTCAATGAGCAGTTCTTC	CSVEIVNEQFF
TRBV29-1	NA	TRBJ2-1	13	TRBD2	TGCAGCGTCGATACTAGCGGGGGTAATGAGCAGTTCTTC	CSVDTSGGNEQFF
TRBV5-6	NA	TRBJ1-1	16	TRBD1	TGTGCCAGCAGCTTAGTAGGGGGCGACCTGAACACTGAAGCTTTCTTT	CASSLVGGDLNTEAFF
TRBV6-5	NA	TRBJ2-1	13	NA	TGTGCCAGCAGTTCACAGCCGTCCGATGAGCAGTTCTTC	CASSSQPSDEQFF